The subject of this entry is one TCR beta chain. This record belongs to a study of blood T cell repertoires in COVID-19. Study-level background: Both acute and convalescent COVID-19 samples were obtained from the United States, Italy and Spain. T cells, B-cell-depleted T cells, or PBMCs provided the cDNA or gDNA that served as material.

Germline V gene sequence: CDR1 SGDLS, CDR2 YYNGEE. CDR3 size: 14 residues. Trimming shortened V by 2 bases and J by 0 bases, and 8 bases separated the two germline ends. In the source study's methods: Reference gene primer amplification gave estimated nucleated cell counts. Profiling relied on immunoSEQ multiplex PCR, and the TCRdb table lists in-frame clones only, not all of them. V and J calls and clone size follow that table, whereas D and trimming were derived from the DNA. The table includes around 54,000 clones, 90% detected once. This TCR came from a woman in her 40s with active COVID-19. Material for sequencing was peripheral blood. The rearrangement joins TRBV9 to TRBJ1-2; D uncertain. In nucleotides, the CDR3 is TGTGCCAGCAGCGTGAGGGAGACTAACTATGGCTACACCTTC. Its protein is CASSVRETNYGYTF.